This entry is about one TCR beta chain. Its antigen is still unknown. It has no much larger one-base neighbor in the sample; base qualities were not kept. The junction shows trimming of 10 bases on V and 6 bases on J, and the gene matches do not reach 14 bases of it. Spanning cysteine to phenylalanine, the CDR3 consists of 15 amino acids. Of all the DNA, just the CDR3 is kept, 45 bases in frame from base 1. CDR1 is given as ENHRY and CDR2 as SYGVKD, both from the germline V gene. The entire isolated RNA was reverse transcribed using the High Capacity cDNA Reverse Transcription Kit, and thus expressed TCRB transcripts were sequenced. Deep immunoSEQ sequencing was performed on naive, central memory and regulatory T cell samples, with an average of roughly 3.6 million total reads per sample. Sorted cells were lysed in RLT buffer, and RNA was extracted using DNase-treated RNeasy Micro or Mini kits according to cell number. Each cell subset was processed separately to prevent cross-contamination, with patient and healthy donor samples processed together. The immunoSEQ multiplex PCR was used to amplify TCRB sequences from cDNA, yielding 87-bp fragments that span the CDR3 region. Amplicons were sequenced on the Illumina HiSeq platform. The authors' analysis ran thus. PCR bias was computationally corrected using synthetic template baselines, reads within Hamming distance 2 were collapsed, and singletons that could not be merged were discarded. By aligning reads against IMGT, V, D and J genes, CDR3 length, and insertions or deletions at six rearrangement sites were assigned. Within each subset, clonotype counts were normalized to sorted cell number, and only after that were true diversity and Gini coefficients computed with the tcR R package. Repertoire sharing was quantified using the overlap coefficient calculated on TCRB nucleotide sequences. Out-of-frame TCRB sequences from naive cells were analyzed as a proxy for the pre-selection repertoire. TCRdb took over this immuneACCESS table, retaining in-frame rearrangements with V and J assigned. Such tables are incomplete; in checked studies, under half of the missing clones stem from an unresolved V gene, and the remainder is unexplained. Clone size and the V and J calls come from that table; the DNA yielded D and trimming. For this sample there are 310,000 or so clones; roughly 9.6% appear just once. The ten largest account for approximately 0.016% of the sample.

The data originate from a study of beta chain features in type 1 diabetes (dated by TCRdb to the late 2010s). About the study as a whole: Mean age, gender distribution, total cell number and subset yield were not different between patients and healthy donors. A total of 107,917,701 sorted cells were examined across all samples, and RNA yield correlated strongly with the number of cells per subset. The study compared TCRB repertoires of sorted circulating CD4+ T cell subsets between recently diagnosed type 1 diabetes patients and matched healthy donors. Regulatory and stem cell-like memory subsets were isolated from only 8 patients and about eight healthy donors, whereas naive and central memory subsets came from all 28 donors. General findings and caveats noted by the study authors: HLA sub-analyses involved small numbers of individuals, so any influence of HLA type on TCRB rearrangement remained unresolved. PCR may preferentially amplify shorter templates, but because patient and control samples were amplified and corrected together, any resulting skew would affect both groups equally. A moderate but significant shortening of TCRB CDR3 length was observed in type 1 diabetes patients in all four CD4+ subsets. Naive, central memory and regulatory TCRB repertoires appeared more similar among patients than among healthy donors. Because cDNA was sequenced instead of genomic DNA, highly expressing activated cells could be over-represented, though the groups showed no difference in activation or CD3 levels. At VDJ recombination sites, type 1 diabetes patients had fewer insertions and more deleted nucleotides, which implies abnormalities in thymic rearrangement.

A single peripheral blood draw of about 116 mL on average was collected from each donor into heparinised tubes. Naive, central memory, regulatory and stem cell-like memory CD4+ T cells were sorted on a BD FACSAria II using a panel including CD45RO, CCR7, CD25, CD127, CD95 and CD27. Purity was above 98% for every sorted population. PBMCs were isolated immediately by Lymphoprep density gradient centrifugation and stained directly without culture. To minimize batch effects, samples were stained and sorted in pairs, one healthy donor with one patient per experiment. Sequenced material: naive CD4+ T cells from blood. The cell subset or site label corresponds to: true naive CD4+ T cells. This clonotype was sampled from a woman aged 25 to 39 in good health. The rearranged segments are TRBV10-3 and TRBJ2-1; 8 middle bases align to TRBD2. The DNA is as follows: TGTGCCACCCGTCAAGGGGTAGCGGGGATCAATGAGCAGTTCTTC. Its coded protein is CATRQGVAGINEQFF.